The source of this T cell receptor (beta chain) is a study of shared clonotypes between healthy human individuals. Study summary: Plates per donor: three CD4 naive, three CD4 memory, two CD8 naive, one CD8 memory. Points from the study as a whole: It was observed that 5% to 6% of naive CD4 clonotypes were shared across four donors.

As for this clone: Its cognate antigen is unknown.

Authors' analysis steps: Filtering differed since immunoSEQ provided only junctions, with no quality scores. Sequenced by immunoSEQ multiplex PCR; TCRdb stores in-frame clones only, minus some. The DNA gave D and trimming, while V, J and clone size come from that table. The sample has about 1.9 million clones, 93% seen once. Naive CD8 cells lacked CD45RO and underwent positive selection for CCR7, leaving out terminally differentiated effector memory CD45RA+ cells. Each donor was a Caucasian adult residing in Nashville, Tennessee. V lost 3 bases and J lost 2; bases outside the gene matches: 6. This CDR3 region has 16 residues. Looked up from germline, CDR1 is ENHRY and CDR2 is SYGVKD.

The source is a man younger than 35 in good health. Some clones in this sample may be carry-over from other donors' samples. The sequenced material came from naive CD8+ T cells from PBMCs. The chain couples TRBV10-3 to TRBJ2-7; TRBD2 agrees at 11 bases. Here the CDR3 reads CAISDLTSGTTYEQYF. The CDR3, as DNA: TGTGCCATCAGTGACCTGACTAGCGGGACTACCTACGAGCAGTACTTC.